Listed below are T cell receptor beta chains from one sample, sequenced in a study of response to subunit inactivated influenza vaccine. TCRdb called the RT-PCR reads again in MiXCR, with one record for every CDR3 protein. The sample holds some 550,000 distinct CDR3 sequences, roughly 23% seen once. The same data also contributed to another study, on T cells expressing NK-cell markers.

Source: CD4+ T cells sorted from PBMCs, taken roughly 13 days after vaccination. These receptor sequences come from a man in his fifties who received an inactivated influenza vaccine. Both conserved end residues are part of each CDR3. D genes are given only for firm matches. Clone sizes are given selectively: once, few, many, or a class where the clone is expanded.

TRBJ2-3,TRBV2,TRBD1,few,TGTGCCAGCAGGCCGGGACAGGGGTTCACAGATACGCAGTATTTT,CASRPGQGFTDTQYF
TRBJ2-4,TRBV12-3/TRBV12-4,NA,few,TGTGCCAGCAGTGCGGGGAACATTCAGTACTTC,CASSAGNIQYF
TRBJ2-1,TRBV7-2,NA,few,TGTGCCAGCAGCTCAGGGTACGGCTCCTACAATGAGCAGTTCTTC,CASSSGYGSYNEQFF
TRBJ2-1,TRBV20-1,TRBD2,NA,TGCAGTGCTAAGACTAGCGGGGGGGCCTTCGATGAGCAGTTCTTC,CSAKTSGGAFDEQFF
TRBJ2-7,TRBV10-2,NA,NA,TGCGCCAGCGGGAGGGACATAATTTACGAGCAGTACTTC,CASGRDIIYEQYF
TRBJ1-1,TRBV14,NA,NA,TGTGCCAGCCAAGGCTCCAGGGGAACTGAAGCTTTCTTT,CASQGSRGTEAFF
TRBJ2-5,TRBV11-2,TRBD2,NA,TGTGCCAGCAGCTTCTCTAGCGGGACACAAGAGACCCAGTACTTC,CASSFSSGTQETQYF
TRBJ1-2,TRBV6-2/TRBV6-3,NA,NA,TGTGCCAGCACTCCGAGGGGACCTAACTATGGCTACACCTTC,CASTPRGPNYGYTF
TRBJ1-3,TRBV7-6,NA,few,TGTGCCAGCAGCTTAACTTCCGGGAGGACTGGAAACACCATATATTTT,CASSLTSGRTGNTIYF
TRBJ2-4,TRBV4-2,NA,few,TGTGCCAGCAGCCCGGACAGGGGCGCGGGGGGAAACATTCAGTACTTC,CASSPDRGAGGNIQYF
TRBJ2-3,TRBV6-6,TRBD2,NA,TGTGCCAGCAGTTATGAGCGGGGGGGCACAGATACGCAGTATTTT,CASSYERGGTDTQYF
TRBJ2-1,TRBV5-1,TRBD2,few,TGCGCCAGCAGCTTGGGACTTGCGGGAGGGTCCTACAATGAGCAGTTCTTC,CASSLGLAGGSYNEQFF
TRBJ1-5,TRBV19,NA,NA,TGTGCCAGTAGTATTTTGTCAGGCAATCAGCCCCAGCATTTT,CASSILSGNQPQHF
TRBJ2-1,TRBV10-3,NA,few,TGTGCCATCAGTGAGTCACGGGAGCCCGGGCACAATGAGCAGTTCTTC,CAISESREPGHNEQFF
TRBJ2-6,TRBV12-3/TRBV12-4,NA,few,TGTGCCAGCAGTATCAGGCTCTCTGGGGCCAACGTCCTGACTTTC,CASSIRLSGANVLTF
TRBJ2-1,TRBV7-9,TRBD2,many,TGTGCCAGCAGCCCACCTCGACTAGCGGGAGCCTCGAATGAGCAGTTCTTC,CASSPPRLAGASNEQFF
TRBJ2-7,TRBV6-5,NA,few,TGTGCCAGCAGTTACTCCTACGACAACTACGAGCAGTACTTC,CASSYSYDNYEQYF
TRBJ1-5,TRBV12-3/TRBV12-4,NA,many,TGTGCCAGCAGCATACAGGCGAATCAGCCCCAGCATTTT,CASSIQANQPQHF
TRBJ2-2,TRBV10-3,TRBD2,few,TGTGCCATCAGCGGGAGGGCAAACACCGGGGAGCTGTTTTTT,CAISGRANTGELFF
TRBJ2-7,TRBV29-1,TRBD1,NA,TGCAGCGTTGAGACAGGGGGAGCCCCCTACGAGCAGTACTTC,CSVETGGAPYEQYF
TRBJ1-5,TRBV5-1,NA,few,TGCGCCAGCAGCTTGGCACCGGACAGAAGACAGCCCCAGCATTTT,CASSLAPDRRQPQHF
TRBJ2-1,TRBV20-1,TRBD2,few,TGCAGTGCTAGAGATTGGGCGGGGGGGCGGAATGAGCAGTTCTTC,CSARDWAGGRNEQFF
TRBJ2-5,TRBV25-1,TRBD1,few,TGTGCCAGCAGTGAGGGACAGGGGCTTCAAGAGACCCAGTACTTC,CASSEGQGLQETQYF
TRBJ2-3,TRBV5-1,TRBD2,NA,TGCGCCAGCAGCCGGGAAGGGACTAGCAGCGCAGATACGCAGTATTTT,CASSREGTSSADTQYF
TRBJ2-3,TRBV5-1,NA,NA,TGCGCCAGCAGCTTGGATTTCTACACAGATACGCAGTATTTT,CASSLDFYTDTQYF
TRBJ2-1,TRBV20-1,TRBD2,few,TGCAGTGCACGTGGTGCGGGAGGCTCCTACAATGAGCAGTTCTTC,CSARGAGGSYNEQFF
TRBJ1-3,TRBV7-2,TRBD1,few,TGTGCCAGCAGCTTAGCCCTACCCAGGACAGGGGTATACACCATATATTTT,CASSLALPRTGVYTIYF
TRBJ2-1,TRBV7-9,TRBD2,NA,TGTGCCAGCAGCGTAAAGCGGGAGTTGTACAATGAGCAGTTCTTC,CASSVKRELYNEQFF
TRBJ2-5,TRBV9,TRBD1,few,TGTGCCAGCAGCAACACAGGGGAGGAGACCCAGTACTTC,CASSNTGEETQYF
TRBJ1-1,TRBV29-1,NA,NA,TGCAGCGTTTTCCCGGGGTTGTACACTGAAGCTTTCTTT,CSVFPGLYTEAFF
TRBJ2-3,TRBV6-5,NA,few,TGTGCCAGCAGTTATGGGGGAAGTGGGCCCCAAACAGATACGCAGTATTTT,CASSYGGSGPQTDTQYF
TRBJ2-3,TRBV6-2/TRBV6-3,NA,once,TGTGCCAGCAGACAACCCCCCGGGACCCAAAGCACAGATACGCAGTATTTT,CASRQPPGTQSTDTQYF
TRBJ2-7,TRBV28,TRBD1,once,TGTGCCAGCAGTCTCCCTCTCGGACAGGGTGCAAAGCAGTACTTC,CASSLPLGQGAKQYF
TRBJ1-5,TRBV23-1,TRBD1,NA,TGCGCCAGCAAACCTGACAGGGGATGTGGAAATCAGCCCCAGCATTTT,CASKPDRGCGNQPQHF
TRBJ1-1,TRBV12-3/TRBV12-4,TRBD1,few,TGTGCCAGCAGTCCCCGGACAGGGTGGAACACTGAAGCTTTCTTT,CASSPRTGWNTEAFF
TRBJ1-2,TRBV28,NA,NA,TGTGCCAGCAGTCCCGTCCTTAACTATGGCTACACCTTC,CASSPVLNYGYTF
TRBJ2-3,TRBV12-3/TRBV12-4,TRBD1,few,TGTGCCAGCGATTGGACAGGAGCTAGCACAGATACGCAGTATTTT,CASDWTGASTDTQYF
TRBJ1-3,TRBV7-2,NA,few,TGTGCCAGCAGCTTAAGCCAGGGTTCTGGAAACACCATATATTTT,CASSLSQGSGNTIYF
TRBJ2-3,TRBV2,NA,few,TGTGCCAGCATTCCCGGGACCTACACAGATACGCAGTATTTT,CASIPGTYTDTQYF
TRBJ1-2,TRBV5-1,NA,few,TGCGCCAGCAGCTTGATGCAGGGGACCGGCTACACCTTC,CASSLMQGTGYTF
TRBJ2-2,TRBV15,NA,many,TGTGCCACCAGCAGAAATACCGGGGAGCTGTTTTTT,CATSRNTGELFF
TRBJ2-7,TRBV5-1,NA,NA,TGCGCCAGCAGCTCTGGGGACGGACGCTACGAGCAGTACTTC,CASSSGDGRYEQYF
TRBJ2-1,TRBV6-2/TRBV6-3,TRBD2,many,TGTGCCAGCAGTTACTCTCCTAAAGCGGGGCGATCCTACAATGAGCAGTTCTTC,CASSYSPKAGRSYNEQFF
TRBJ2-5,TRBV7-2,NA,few,TGTGCCAGCAGCTTAGCGAATGAAGGGACCCAGTACTTC,CASSLANEGTQYF
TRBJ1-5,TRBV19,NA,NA,TGTGCCAGTAGCTCCGACAGATATAGCAATCAGCCCCAGCATTTT,CASSSDRYSNQPQHF
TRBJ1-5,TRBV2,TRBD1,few,TGTGCCAGCAGCAGTACTGACAGGGCACAGCCCCAGCATTTT,CASSSTDRAQPQHF
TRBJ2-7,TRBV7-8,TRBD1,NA,TGTGCCAGCAGCCCAAACTGGGACAGGGGCTCCTACGAGCAGTACTTC,CASSPNWDRGSYEQYF
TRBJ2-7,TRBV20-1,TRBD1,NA,TGCAGTGCCGAAAACAGGGGCCGGAATTCCTACGAGCAGTACTTC,CSAENRGRNSYEQYF
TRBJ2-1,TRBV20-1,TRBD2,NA,TGCAGTGCCCCACTAGCGGGAGGGCCCGAAGGGGAGCAGTTCTTC,CSAPLAGGPEGEQFF
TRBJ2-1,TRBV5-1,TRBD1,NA,TGCGCCAGCAGCCAGGACAGGGGGAACAATGAGCAGTTCTTC,CASSQDRGNNEQFF
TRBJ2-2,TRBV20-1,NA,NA,TGCAGTGCTAGAGACGGGTCAGTCGGGGAGCTGTTTTTT,CSARDGSVGELFF
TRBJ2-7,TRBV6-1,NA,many,TGTGCCACCGCCTCCTCACAGGGATATCGCGAGCAGTACTTC,CATASSQGYREQYF
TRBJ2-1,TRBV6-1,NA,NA,TGTGCCAGCAGTCCAACAGGGTCCTTCTCCTACAATGAGCAGTTCTTC,CASSPTGSFSYNEQFF
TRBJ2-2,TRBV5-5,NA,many,TGTGCCAGCAGCTGGGGGTCGAGTGGCGGGGAGCTGTTTTTT,CASSWGSSGGELFF
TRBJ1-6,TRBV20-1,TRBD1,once,TGCAGTGCTCGTAAATGGACAGGGAATTCACCCCTCCACTTT,CSARKWTGNSPLHF